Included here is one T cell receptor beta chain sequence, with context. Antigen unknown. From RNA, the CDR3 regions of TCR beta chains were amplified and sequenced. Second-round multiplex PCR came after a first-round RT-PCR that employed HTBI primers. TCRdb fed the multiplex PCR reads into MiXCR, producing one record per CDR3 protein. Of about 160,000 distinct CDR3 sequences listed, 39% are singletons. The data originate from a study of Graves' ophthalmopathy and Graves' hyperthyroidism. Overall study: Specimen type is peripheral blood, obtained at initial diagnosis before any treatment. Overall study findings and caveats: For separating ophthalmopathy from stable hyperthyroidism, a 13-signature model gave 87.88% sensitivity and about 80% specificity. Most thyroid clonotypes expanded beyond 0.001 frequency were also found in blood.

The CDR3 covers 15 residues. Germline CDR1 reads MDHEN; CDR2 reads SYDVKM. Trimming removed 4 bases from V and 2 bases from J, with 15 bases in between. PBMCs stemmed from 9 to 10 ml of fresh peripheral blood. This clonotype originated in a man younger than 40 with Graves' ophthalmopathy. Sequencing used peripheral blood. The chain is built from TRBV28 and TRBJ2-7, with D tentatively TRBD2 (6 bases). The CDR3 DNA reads TGTGCCAGCAGTTATGGAGGGGCAGGGACCTACGAGCAGTACTTC. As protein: CASSYGGAGTYEQYF.